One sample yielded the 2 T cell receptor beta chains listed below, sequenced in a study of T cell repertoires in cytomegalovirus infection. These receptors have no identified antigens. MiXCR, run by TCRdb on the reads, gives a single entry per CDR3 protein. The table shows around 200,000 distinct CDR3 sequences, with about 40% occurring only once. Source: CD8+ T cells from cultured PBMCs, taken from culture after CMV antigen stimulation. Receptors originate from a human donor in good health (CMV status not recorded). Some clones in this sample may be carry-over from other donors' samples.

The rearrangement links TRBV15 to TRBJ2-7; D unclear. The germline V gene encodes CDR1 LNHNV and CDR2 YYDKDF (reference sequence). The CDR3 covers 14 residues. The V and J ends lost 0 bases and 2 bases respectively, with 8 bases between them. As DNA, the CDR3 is TGTGCCACCAGCAGAGATGGGCAGCCCTACGAGCAGTACTTC. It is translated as CATSRDGQPYEQYF.

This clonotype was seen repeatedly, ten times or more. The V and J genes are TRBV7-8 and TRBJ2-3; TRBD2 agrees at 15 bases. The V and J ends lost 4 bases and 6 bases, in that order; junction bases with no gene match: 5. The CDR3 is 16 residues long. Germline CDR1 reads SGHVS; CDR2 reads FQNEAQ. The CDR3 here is CASSWGLAGGPDTQYF. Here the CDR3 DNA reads TGTGCCAGCAGCTGGGGACTAGCGGGAGGCCCGGATACGCAGTATTTT.